This T cell receptor (beta chain) was captured in a study of graft-versus-host responses after intestinal transplantation (dated by TCRdb to the early 2020s). General notes on the study: The transplants that recipients got were multivisceral, liver-intestinal, or isolated intestinal. Every recipient was given anti-thymocyte globulin induction, then maintenance tacrolimus and steroids for 3 to 4 years. Graft-versus-host and host-versus-graft alloreactive T cell clones were tracked in the graft, circulation and bone marrow after intestinal transplantation using bulk TCR-beta CDR3 sequencing. Alloreactive clones were identified by sequencing pre-transplant mixed lymphocyte reaction products and comparing them with unstimulated pre-transplant donor and recipient T cells. Of the 20 to 30 intestinal transplant recipients enrolled in the cohort, one of whom was a retransplant, 3 patients without pretransplant specimens were excluded. Donor T cell macrochimerism was defined as a peak of at least 4% donor T cells among recipient peripheral blood mononuclear cells. Samples from a few later patients were sequenced in-house on an Illumina MiSeq with MiXCR processing rather than by the commercial service.

The intended sense of this specimen's time point label: cells obtained before transplantation from donor or recipient. CD3+CD4+ and CD3+CD8+ populations were FACS-sorted from unstimulated pre-transplant donor and recipient cells taken from spleen or lymph nodes. The library came from the immunoSEQ multiplex PCR assay. For most patients, genomic DNA was isolated with the Qiagen DNeasy Blood and Tissue Kit and shipped frozen to Adaptive Biotechnologies for TCR sequencing. For most patients, high-throughput TCR-beta CDR3 sequencing of genomic DNA was performed by Adaptive Biotechnologies. The study's processing was this. Adaptive's ImmunoSEQ software was the source of the TCR sequencing data for 18 patients, while three other patients were processed with MiXCR and VDJtools. To correct CD4 versus CD8 sorting errors, any sequence found in both subsets at a frequency ratio below 5:1 was removed. Because the origin of CDR3 nucleotide sequences shared between donor and recipient could not be assigned, those sequences were removed. To be classed as alloreactive, a clone needed at least 2-fold expansion over unstimulated cells and a minimum CFSE-low frequency of 0.002% (template counts) or 0.001% (read counts). Clones detected in sequenced pre-transplant spleen, lymph node, or MLR CFSE-low populations of the donor or recipient were defined as mappable. Cumulative frequency of alloreactive clones was calculated as a percentage of all sequences weighted by copy number. TCRdb obtained this table from immuneACCESS and retained in-frame rearrangements with V and J assigned. These tables miss some clones; where compared with another copy, unresolved V genes account for less than half of the shortfall, and the remainder is unexplained. That table is the source of V, J and clone size, and D and trimming were worked out from the DNA. This sample gives about 59,000 clones in total; 90% to 95% of them show up just once. Clones ranked in the top ten supply about 0.4% of the sample.

As to this clone: Its cognate antigen has yet to be identified. No qualities accompany the bases; no much larger clone lies one base away.

Study-wide conclusions, independent of this receptor: In patients with donor T cell macrochimerism, the allografts had high GvH to HvG T cell clonal ratios. The conclusions were limited by the relatively low number and heterogeneity of the intestinal transplant patients. Early after transplant, peak levels of circulating GvH clones were found to be associated with declines in HvG clones. GvH clones turned up in recipient bone marrow, with some appearing earlier in ileal mucosa or blood, a pattern consistent with an intestinal mucosal origin.

Counted from cysteine to phenylalanine, this CDR3 has 14 amino acids. Only the CDR3 DNA is retained, 42 bases long and in frame from the first base. CDR1 and CDR2, looked up from the germline V gene (reference sequence), are SGHNT and YYREEE. The chain was built from TRBV5-4 and TRBJ2-5, and 10 junction bases match TRBD1. The better agreement between TRBJ2-7 and the DNA end casts doubt on the J call. The specimen was unstimulated CD4+ T cells sorted from spleen or lymph node cells, collected before transplant. The sequence was collected from a human donor who was the organ donor for an intestinal transplant. Here the CDR3 is given as CASSLGQGGYEQYF. The sequenced DNA is TGTGCCAGCAGCTTAGGACAGGGGGGCTACGAGCAGTACTTC.